These 13 T cell receptor beta chains share one sample of origin, sequenced in a study of cytomegalovirus exposure and HLA in healthy donors. Both 60 Vbeta primers and 13 Jbeta primers went into the PCR. TCRdb's table, derived via immunoSEQ multiplex PCR, lists solely in-frame clones and lacks some. The top ten clones hold about 3.5% of a sample with about 82,000 clones, roughly 80% of them seen once. Sequencing was done on a sample of PBMCs. These receptors were obtained from a man aged 50-60 years in good health and CMV-seronegative.

The chain links TRBV28 to TRBJ1-2; weak D call: TRBD1 (5 bases). The germline gives CDR1 MDHEN, CDR2 SYDVKM. The V gene lost 3 bases and the J gene lost 6 bases, with 14 bases spanning the gap. CDR3 length: 14 amino acids. CDR3 in amino acids: CASSLAQGSNGYTF. Here the CDR3 DNA reads TGTGCCAGCAGTTTGGCTCAGGGTTCTAATGGCTACACCTTC.

A note on this clone: Other DNA sequences of this sample code for an identical CDR3. The chain uses TRBV18 and TRBJ1-5, with unresolved D. Trimming took 2 bases from V and 5 from J, leaving 7 bases between them. Germline V gene data show CDR1 as KGHSH and CDR2 as LQKENI. The CDR3 consists of 13 residues. CDR3 bases: TGTGCCAGCTCACCAGCCGGTGATCAGCCCCAGCATTTT. It yields the protein CASSPAGDQPQHF. Complete variable domain (other parts from reference TRBV18 and TRBJ1-5): NAGVMQNPRHLVRRRGQEARLRCSPMKGHSHVYWYRQLPEEGLKFMVYLQKENIIDESGMPKERFSAEFPKEGPSILRIQQVVRGDSAAYFCASSPAGDQPQHFGDGTRLSIL.

The genes are TRBV30 and TRBJ2-7; D is perhaps TRBD2 (5 bases). CDR1 is GTSNPN, CDR2 SVGIG, per germline (reference sequence). V was pared by 2 bases and J by 3 bases, with 8 bases between. The CDR3 sequence is 12 residues long. CDR3 coding DNA: TGTGCCTGGAGTCCCGGGGTCTACGAGCAGTACTTC. Amino acids: CAWSPGVYEQYF.

The chain uses TRBV5-1 and TRBJ1-2, with TRBD1 identical over 8 bases. The CDR3 is 13 residues long. J gave up 4 bases and V 4 bases, and 3 bases lay outside the gene matches. Germline CDR1 and CDR2: SGHRS and YFSETQ. CDR3 nucleotides: TGCGCCAGCAGCCAGACAGGGGCCTATGGCTACACCTTC. It specifies CASSQTGAYGYTF.

This clone was observed a few times. CDR3: CASRVFSGNTIYF. For the CDR3, the DNA is TGTGCCAGTCGGGTTTTCTCTGGAAACACCATATATTTT. The chain joins TRBV19 to TRBJ1-3; no reliable D call. This CDR3 spans 13 amino acids. Trimming left V 8 bases short and J 0 bases short, with 8 bases between. The germline V gene has CDR1 LNHDA and CDR2 SQIVND (reference sequence).

The V and J genes are TRBV5-5 and TRBJ2-5; unclear D gene. The J call may be incorrect, as the DNA end agrees better with TRBJ2-7. The CDR3 covers 14 residues. Looked up from germline, CDR1 is SGHKS and CDR2 is YYEKEE (reference sequence). The CDR3 loop is CASSSSMLVYEQYF. The CDR3 bases are TGTGCCAGCAGCTCGTCCATGTTAGTATACGAGCAGTACTTC.

The chain carries TRBV5-1 and TRBJ1-2; TRBD1 matches 8 bases. This CDR3 is built from 14 residues. Losses at the gene ends were 4 bases for V and 6 bases for J; bases not matched to a gene: 8. Germline CDR1 is SGHRS and CDR2 is YFSETQ. This CDR3 reads CASSPGGFEDGYTF. As DNA, the CDR3 is TGCGCCAGCAGCCCAGGGGGCTTCGAGGATGGCTACACCTTC.

The rearrangement uses TRBV30 and TRBJ1-2; a weak D match, TRBD1 (6 bases). V lost 3 bases and J 2 bases, leaving 13 bases between the germline ends. The CDR3 runs 14 residues. In germline, CDR1 is GTSNPN, CDR2 SVGIG (reference sequence). The CDR3 DNA follows: TGTGCCTGGAGGGGGTCAGGGGTAAACTATGGCTACACCTTC. Translating gives CAWRGSGVNYGYTF.

The J gene is TRBJ2-1, the V gene TRBV7-2; no clear D gene. The CDR3 runs to 16 residues. CDR1 is SGHTA and CDR2 is FQGNSA in the germline V gene. Trimming took off 2 bases at V and 6 bases at J, with 17 bases between the two ends. CDR3 in amino acids: CASSLSISWQTNEQFF. In DNA, the CDR3 is TGTGCCAGCAGCTTATCAATCTCTTGGCAAACCAATGAGCAGTTCTTC.

V and J are TRBV6-1 and TRBJ1-6; tentative D call: TRBD1 (5 bases). The CDR3 spans 14 residues. Germline values: CDR1 MNHNS, CDR2 SASEGT. V gave up 8 bases and J gave up 6 bases, with 14 bases separating them. The CDR3 loop reads CASARDGGNSPLHF. The CDR3 nucleotides are TGTGCCAGCGCACGGGACGGGGGTAATTCACCCCTCCACTTT.

J is TRBJ1-2 and V is TRBV25-1, with TRBD1 identical over 11 bases. There are 14 residues in the CDR3. V shed 5 bases, J shed 4 bases, and the junction held 3 bases outside the gene matches. Germline V gives CDR1 MGHDK, CDR2 SYGVNS. In DNA form, the CDR3 reads TGTGCCAGCAGTCCCGGGACAGGGGGCTATGGCTACACCTTC. Its protein is CASSPGTGGYGYTF.

The chain combines TRBV5-6 with TRBJ2-5; D perhaps matches TRBD1 (5 bases). There are 13 residues in the CDR3. Germline loops: CDR1 SGHDT, CDR2 YYEEEE. V dropped 4 bases and J dropped 5 bases, with 12 bases sitting between them. DNA of the CDR3: TGTGCCAGCAGCCTAAGGGGATTCGAGACCCAGTACTTC. Residues: CASSLRGFETQYF.

V is TRBV6-1 and J is TRBJ2-1, with D perhaps TRBD1 (6 bases). Germline CDR1 and CDR2: MNHNS and SASEGT. V lost 4 bases to trimming and J lost 9 bases, with 10 bases between them. The CDR3 loop spans 12 amino acids. The CDR3 DNA sequence: TGTGCCAGCAGTGCCTACAGGGTTGAGCAGTTCTTC. The encoded protein is CASSAYRVEQFF.